The rows below give T cell receptor beta chains drawn from one sample of a study of shared clonotypes between healthy human individuals. Using immunoSEQ multiplex PCR, the repertoire was profiled, and TCRdb retains in-frame clones only, with some absent. The sample holds some 650,000 clones, less than 98% seen once. The sequenced material came from naive CD4+ T cells sorted from blood. The receptors here all came from a woman in her twenties or thirties in good health. CDR3s include the opening cysteine and the closing phenylalanine or tryptophan. The D gene is left open where the match is weak. Clone sizes are given selectively: once, few, many, or a class where the clone is expanded.

cdr3_nt: TGTGCCAGCAGCCCAGCGGGAGGATCCCACAATGAGCAGTTCTTC
cdr3_aa: CASSPAGGSHNEQFF
clone_size: NA
d_call: TRBD2
j_call: TRBJ2-1
v_call: TRBV7-8

cdr3_nt: TGCGCCAGCAGTGAGTCGACTCCCGCGAAGATTGGGCAGTTCTTC
cdr3_aa: CASSESTPAKIGQFF
clone_size: NA
d_call: NA
j_call: TRBJ2-1
v_call: TRBV10-1

cdr3_nt: TGTGCCAGCAGTCAGGACCCCGCCTACGAGCAGTACTTC
cdr3_aa: CASSQDPAYEQYF
clone_size: NA
d_call: NA
j_call: TRBJ2-7
v_call: TRBV28

cdr3_nt: TGTGCCAGCAGACATTTGGACAGTACCTCCTACGAGCAGTACTTC
cdr3_aa: CASRHLDSTSYEQYF
clone_size: NA
d_call: NA
j_call: TRBJ2-7
v_call: TRBV28

cdr3_nt: TGTGCCAGCTCACCAGGTGGGAACACTGAAGCTTTCTTT
cdr3_aa: CASSPGGNTEAFF
clone_size: NA
d_call: NA
j_call: TRBJ1-1
v_call: TRBV18

cdr3_nt: TGTGCCAGCAGTTACTCGTCGACAGAAACCTACGAGCAGTACTTC
cdr3_aa: CASSYSSTETYEQYF
clone_size: NA
d_call: NA
j_call: TRBJ2-7
v_call: TRBV6-6

cdr3_nt: TGTGCCAGCAGTTGGACGGGACAGGGAAGTTCTGAAGCTTTCTTT
cdr3_aa: CASSWTGQGSSEAFF
clone_size: NA
d_call: TRBD1
j_call: TRBJ1-1
v_call: TRBV28

cdr3_nt: TGCGCCAGCAGCCAAGGACTGGTTAGAGAGAACACTGAAGCTTTCTTT
cdr3_aa: CASSQGLVRENTEAFF
clone_size: once
d_call: NA
j_call: TRBJ1-1
v_call: TRBV4-1

cdr3_nt: TGCGCCAGCACCAGAGACGCCGGGGAGCTGTTTTTT
cdr3_aa: CASTRDAGELFF
clone_size: NA
d_call: NA
j_call: TRBJ2-2
v_call: TRBV5-1

cdr3_nt: TGCGCCAGCAGCCAGCTAGGCCTCTCTGGAAACACCATATATTTT
cdr3_aa: CASSQLGLSGNTIYF
clone_size: NA
d_call: NA
j_call: TRBJ1-3
v_call: TRBV4-1

cdr3_nt: TGTGCCTGGAGTCAATGGTCGGGGGGCTCGTTT
cdr3_aa: CAWSQWSGGSF
clone_size: NA
d_call: NA
j_call: TRBJ1-1
v_call: TRBV30

cdr3_nt: TGTGCCAGCAGCTTAGCCTCGACAGGGGCCAATGAAGCTTTCTTT
cdr3_aa: CASSLASTGANEAFF
clone_size: NA
d_call: TRBD1
j_call: TRBJ1-1
v_call: TRBV7-2

cdr3_nt: TGTGCCAGCAGTTCAGGGGAGAATGAGCAGTTCTTC
cdr3_aa: CASSSGENEQFF
clone_size: NA
d_call: NA
j_call: TRBJ2-1
v_call: TRBV6-5

cdr3_nt: TGTGCCATCAGTGGGGGTCCCCCCTACGAGCAGTACTTC
cdr3_aa: CAISGGPPYEQYF
clone_size: NA
d_call: NA
j_call: TRBJ2-7
v_call: TRBV10-3

cdr3_nt: TGTGCCAGTAGTGACCCCGGATCACCCCAGCATTTT
cdr3_aa: CASSDPGSPQHF
clone_size: NA
d_call: NA
j_call: TRBJ1-5
v_call: TRBV19

cdr3_nt: TGTGCCAGCAGGGCCGTGGCGGTAGGACAGGTCTACACCTTC
cdr3_aa: CASRAVAVGQVYTF
clone_size: once
d_call: TRBD1
j_call: TRBJ1-2
v_call: TRBV28

cdr3_nt: TGTGCCAGCAGCCTTGTACCGGGGCCAGCTAGGTACGAGCAGTACTTC
cdr3_aa: CASSLVPGPARYEQYF
clone_size: NA
d_call: NA
j_call: TRBJ2-7
v_call: TRBV11-3

cdr3_nt: TGCGCCAGCAGCCAAGAAAGCGGGAGGGCCACAGATACGCAGTATTTT
cdr3_aa: CASSQESGRATDTQYF
clone_size: NA
d_call: TRBD2
j_call: TRBJ2-3
v_call: TRBV4-1

cdr3_nt: TGTGCCAGCAGTTTACGGGGAGCCAGGGGGCCCTTTTACACCGGGGAGCTGTTTTTT
cdr3_aa: CASSLRGARGPFYTGELFF
clone_size: NA
d_call: TRBD1
j_call: TRBJ2-2
v_call: TRBV27

cdr3_nt: TGCGCCACTAGTTTGGGGACAGGGGGGAATGAGCAGTTCTTC
cdr3_aa: CATSLGTGGNEQFF
clone_size: once
d_call: TRBD1
j_call: TRBJ2-1
v_call: TRBV5-1

cdr3_nt: TGTGCCAGCAGTTTTAACTACGAGCAGTACTTC
cdr3_aa: CASSFNYEQYF
clone_size: NA
d_call: NA
j_call: TRBJ2-7
v_call: TRBV27

cdr3_nt: TGTGCCAGCAGTCCGGGACTAGCGGGAGCCCAAGAGACCCAGTACTTC
cdr3_aa: CASSPGLAGAQETQYF
clone_size: NA
d_call: TRBD2
j_call: TRBJ2-5
v_call: TRBV28

cdr3_nt: TGTGCCAGCAGTCTAGCTAAAGATGCCGGGGAGCTGTTTTTT
cdr3_aa: CASSLAKDAGELFF
clone_size: NA
d_call: NA
j_call: TRBJ2-2
v_call: TRBV27

cdr3_nt: TGTGCCTGGAGTTTGATAGGACTAGGAGCCAGTTCGTACTTC
cdr3_aa: CAWSLIGLGASSYF
clone_size: NA
d_call: TRBD2
j_call: TRBJ2-5
v_call: TRBV30

cdr3_nt: TGTGCCAGCAGTTTGGCAACAGGGGGCCTCCTCACAGATACGCAGTATTTT
cdr3_aa: CASSLATGGLLTDTQYF
clone_size: NA
d_call: TRBD1
j_call: TRBJ2-3
v_call: TRBV28

cdr3_nt: TGTGCCAGCAGCCAAAAGACAGGGGTCCACGAGCAGTACTTC
cdr3_aa: CASSQKTGVHEQYF
clone_size: NA
d_call: TRBD1
j_call: TRBJ2-7
v_call: TRBV7-2

cdr3_nt: TGTGCCAGCAGCCTAACAAGGAACACTGAAGCTTTCTTT
cdr3_aa: CASSLTRNTEAFF
clone_size: NA
d_call: NA
j_call: TRBJ1-1
v_call: TRBV14

cdr3_nt: TGTGCCAGCAGGTTGCGGGGCTATTACGAGCAGTACTTC
cdr3_aa: CASRLRGYYEQYF
clone_size: NA
d_call: NA
j_call: TRBJ2-7
v_call: TRBV28

cdr3_nt: TGTGCCAGCAGCTCCGGGACGGCGAACACTGAAGCTTTCTTT
cdr3_aa: CASSSGTANTEAFF
clone_size: NA
d_call: NA
j_call: TRBJ1-1
v_call: TRBV7-3

cdr3_nt: TGCAGCGCTTCCGGACAGATGAACACTGAAGCTTTCTTT
cdr3_aa: CSASGQMNTEAFF
clone_size: NA
d_call: NA
j_call: TRBJ1-1
v_call: TRBV29-1

cdr3_nt: TGCGCCAGCACAGAACTAGCGGGAGCGGAGACCCAGTACTTC
cdr3_aa: CASTELAGAETQYF
clone_size: NA
d_call: TRBD2
j_call: TRBJ2-5
v_call: TRBV5-1

cdr3_nt: TGTGCCAGCAGCGCGGACAGGGGGCGAAACGAGCAGTACTTC
cdr3_aa: CASSADRGRNEQYF
clone_size: NA
d_call: TRBD1
j_call: TRBJ2-7
v_call: TRBV7-2

cdr3_nt: TGTGCCAGTAGTAAATACGCTAGCACAGATACGCAGTATTTT
cdr3_aa: CASSKYASTDTQYF
clone_size: once
d_call: NA
j_call: TRBJ2-3
v_call: TRBV19

cdr3_nt: TGTGCCAGCAGCGCCGGGACTAGCGGGAGCTACGAGCAGTACTTC
cdr3_aa: CASSAGTSGSYEQYF
clone_size: NA
d_call: TRBD2
j_call: TRBJ2-7
v_call: TRBV5-4

cdr3_nt: TGTGCCAGCAGTTTTTACAGCTTAAACACCGGGGAGCTGTTTTTT
cdr3_aa: CASSFYSLNTGELFF
clone_size: NA
d_call: NA
j_call: TRBJ2-2
v_call: TRBV28

cdr3_nt: TGTGCCAGCAGCTTAATAGGCCCGCCTGGCAATCAGCCCCAGCATTTT
cdr3_aa: CASSLIGPPGNQPQHF
clone_size: NA
d_call: NA
j_call: TRBJ1-5
v_call: TRBV7-3

cdr3_nt: TGTGCCAGCGCCGGGAGGGCCGGAGATACGCAGTATTTT
cdr3_aa: CASAGRAGDTQYF
clone_size: NA
d_call: TRBD2
j_call: TRBJ2-3
v_call: TRBV2

cdr3_nt: TGTGCCAGCAGCCCAATAGCGGCCCTAGCGGTCCCCAGGCACAATGAGCAGTTCTTC
cdr3_aa: CASSPIAALAVPRHNEQFF
clone_size: NA
d_call: TRBD2
j_call: TRBJ2-1
v_call: TRBV11-2

cdr3_nt: TGCAGCGTTGGCTTGACATACCCTCCTACAGACCTATCCTACGAGCAGTACTTC
cdr3_aa: CSVGLTYPPTDLSYEQYF
clone_size: once
d_call: NA
j_call: TRBJ2-7
v_call: TRBV29-1

cdr3_nt: TGTGCCAGCTCAGAGGGACAGCCTACAGATACGCAGTATTTT
cdr3_aa: CASSEGQPTDTQYF
clone_size: NA
d_call: TRBD1
j_call: TRBJ2-3
v_call: TRBV18

cdr3_nt: TGTGCCAGTAGTAGCGGGAGAGCCTACAATGAGCAGTTCTTC
cdr3_aa: CASSSGRAYNEQFF
clone_size: NA
d_call: TRBD2
j_call: TRBJ2-1
v_call: TRBV19

cdr3_nt: TGCGCCAGCAGCCCCGAGCAGTACTTC
cdr3_aa: CASSPEQYF
clone_size: NA
d_call: NA
j_call: TRBJ2-7
v_call: TRBV23-1

cdr3_nt: TGTGCCAGCAGTTCCCCTGGACAGGCCTCCTACGAGCAGTACTTC
cdr3_aa: CASSSPGQASYEQYF
clone_size: NA
d_call: TRBD1
j_call: TRBJ2-7
v_call: TRBV28

cdr3_nt: TGTGCCAGCAGCTCGGGAGCTTCTGGAAACACCATATATTTT
cdr3_aa: CASSSGASGNTIYF
clone_size: NA
d_call: NA
j_call: TRBJ1-3
v_call: TRBV28

cdr3_nt: TGTGCCTGGAGCTCCACAGGGGATTACGAGCAGTACTTC
cdr3_aa: CAWSSTGDYEQYF
clone_size: NA
d_call: TRBD1
j_call: TRBJ2-7
v_call: TRBV30

cdr3_nt: TGTGCCAGCAGTTTATTTACAGGATCCTCCTACGAGCAGTACTTC
cdr3_aa: CASSLFTGSSYEQYF
clone_size: NA
d_call: NA
j_call: TRBJ2-7
v_call: TRBV27

cdr3_nt: TGTGCCAGCAGTTCCCCCGGTCGAGGCTCTGGAAACACCATATATTTT
cdr3_aa: CASSSPGRGSGNTIYF
clone_size: once
d_call: NA
j_call: TRBJ1-3
v_call: TRBV28

cdr3_nt: TGTGCCAGCACCCTTTCACCGGACGGCACAGATACGCAGTATTTT
cdr3_aa: CASTLSPDGTDTQYF
clone_size: NA
d_call: NA
j_call: TRBJ2-3
v_call: TRBV5-5

cdr3_nt: TGTGCCAGCAGTTACTCGCGCCTAGCTACCTACGAGCAGTACTTC
cdr3_aa: CASSYSRLATYEQYF
clone_size: NA
d_call: NA
j_call: TRBJ2-7
v_call: TRBV6-5

cdr3_nt: TGTGCATCATGGGACAGGGGCGCAAACACCATATATTTT
cdr3_aa: CASWDRGANTIYF
clone_size: NA
d_call: TRBD1
j_call: TRBJ1-3
v_call: TRBV28